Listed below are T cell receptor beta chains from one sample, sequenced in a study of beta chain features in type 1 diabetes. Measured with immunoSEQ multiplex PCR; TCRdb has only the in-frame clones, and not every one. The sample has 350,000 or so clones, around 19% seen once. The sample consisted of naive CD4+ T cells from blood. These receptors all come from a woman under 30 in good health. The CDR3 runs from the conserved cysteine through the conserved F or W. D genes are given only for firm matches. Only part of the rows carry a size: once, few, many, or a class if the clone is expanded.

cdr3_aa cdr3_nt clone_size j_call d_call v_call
CASSVAPSGRAGTDTQYF TGTGCCAGCAGCGTAGCTCCCAGCGGGAGGGCCGGAACAGATACGCAGTATTTT few TRBJ2-3 TRBD2 TRBV9
CAREGVWDQETQYF TGCGCCAGGGAGGGAGTTTGGGACCAAGAGACCCAGTACTTC few TRBJ2-5 - TRBV23-1
CASSQDPTRGDNEQFF TGCGCCAGCAGCCAAGATCCCACGCGGGGGGACAATGAGCAGTTCTTC few TRBJ2-1 TRBD2 TRBV4-3
CSVGTTGPNTGELFF TGCAGCGTCGGCACGACAGGGCCGAACACCGGGGAGCTGTTTTTT few TRBJ2-2 TRBD1 TRBV29-1
CASSGASGGNNEQFF TGTGCCAGCAGTGGAGCTAGCGGGGGAAACAATGAGCAGTTCTTC - TRBJ2-1 TRBD2 TRBV6-1
CASSLVQASTDTQYF TGCGCCAGCAGCTTGGTTCAGGCTAGCACAGATACGCAGTATTTT few TRBJ2-3 - TRBV5-1
CAWTLAAAYNEQFF TGTGCCTGGACACTAGCGGCCGCCTACAATGAGCAGTTCTTC few TRBJ2-1 TRBD2 TRBV30
CAWSRTGDYGYTF TGTGCCTGGAGTAGAACAGGGGACTATGGCTACACCTTC - TRBJ1-2 TRBD1 TRBV30
CASSLVETGNTEAFF TGTGCCAGCAGCTTAGTGGAAACAGGGAACACTGAAGCTTTCTTT - TRBJ1-1 - TRBV11-1
CASSLDRNQPQHF TGTGCCAGCAGTTTGGACAGAAATCAGCCCCAGCATTTT - TRBJ1-5 - TRBV28